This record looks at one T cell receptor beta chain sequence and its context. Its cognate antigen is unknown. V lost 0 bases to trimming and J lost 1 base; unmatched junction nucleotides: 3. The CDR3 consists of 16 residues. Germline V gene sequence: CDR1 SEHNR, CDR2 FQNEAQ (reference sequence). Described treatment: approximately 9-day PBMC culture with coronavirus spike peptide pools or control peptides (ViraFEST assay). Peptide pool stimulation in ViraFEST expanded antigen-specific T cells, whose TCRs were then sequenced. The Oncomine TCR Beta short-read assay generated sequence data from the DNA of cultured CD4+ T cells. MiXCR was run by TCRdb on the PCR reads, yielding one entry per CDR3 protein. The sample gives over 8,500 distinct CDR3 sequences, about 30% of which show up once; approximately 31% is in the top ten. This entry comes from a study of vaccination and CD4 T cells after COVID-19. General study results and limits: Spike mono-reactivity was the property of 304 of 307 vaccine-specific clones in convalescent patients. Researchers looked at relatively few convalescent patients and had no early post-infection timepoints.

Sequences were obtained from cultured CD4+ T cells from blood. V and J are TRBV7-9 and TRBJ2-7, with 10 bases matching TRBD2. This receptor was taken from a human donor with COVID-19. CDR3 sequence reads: CASSLALAGDSYEQYF. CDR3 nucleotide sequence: TGTGCCAGCAGCTTAGCTCTAGCGGGGGATTCCTACGAGCAGTACTTC.